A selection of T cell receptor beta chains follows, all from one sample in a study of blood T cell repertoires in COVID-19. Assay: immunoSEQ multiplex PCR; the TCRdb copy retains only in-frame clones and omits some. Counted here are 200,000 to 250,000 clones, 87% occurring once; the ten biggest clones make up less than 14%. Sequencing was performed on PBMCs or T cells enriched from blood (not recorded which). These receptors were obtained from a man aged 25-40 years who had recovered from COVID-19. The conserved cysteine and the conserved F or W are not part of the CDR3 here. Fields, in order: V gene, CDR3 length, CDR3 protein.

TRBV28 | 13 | ASRLAGGNSYEQY
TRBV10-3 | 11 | AISQGTTYEQY
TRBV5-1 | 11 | ASSLAGEYGYT
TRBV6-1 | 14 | ASSDTGGRNTGELF
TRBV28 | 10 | ASSLSGIEQF
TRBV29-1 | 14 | SVEEGRGGASYEQY
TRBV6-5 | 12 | ASKPSGGGQPQH
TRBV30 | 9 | ALPRAEGYT
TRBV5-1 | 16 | ASSLWESGTRSAGELF
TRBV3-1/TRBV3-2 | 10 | ASSQAPGVAF
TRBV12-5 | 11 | ASGLEPNQPQH
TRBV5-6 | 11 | ASSLGDNYGYT
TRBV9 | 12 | ASRGGQGLSGYT
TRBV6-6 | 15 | ASSRGTLAISVPRYT
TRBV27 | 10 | ASRQGIYEQY
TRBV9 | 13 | ASSRDVGSYNEQF
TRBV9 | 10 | ASSAQAYGYT
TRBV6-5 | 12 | ASSLDRTNYGYT
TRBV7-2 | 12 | ASSSGLAGYEQY
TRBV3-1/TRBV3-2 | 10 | ASSQAVDGYT
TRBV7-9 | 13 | ASTDGAANTGELF
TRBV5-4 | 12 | ASSYQDREETQY
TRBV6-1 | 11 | ASSDGGNNEQF
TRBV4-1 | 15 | ASSDVGAGGPEETQY
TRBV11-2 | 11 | ASTRSGRETQY
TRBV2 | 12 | ASSRQGGNEKLF
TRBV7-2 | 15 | ASSLGRQPTANEKLF